This T cell receptor (beta chain) is drawn from a study of shared clonotypes between healthy human individuals (dated by TCRdb to 2020 to 2022). For the study in its entirety: The cohort included a few men and a couple of women between 18 and 49 years of age. Leukapheresis yielded between about 0.94 and 8.9 billion PBMCs per donor. Blood TCR repertoires of roughly five healthy adults were deeply sequenced to estimate repertoire size and the extent of clonotype sharing between individuals. For each donor, three plates each were used for CD4 naive and CD4 memory, two plates were used for CD8 naive, and one plate was used for CD8 memory. Different laboratories and diverse techniques were used to prepare libraries and sequence TCR repertoires, to increase sequencing depth and limit assay-specific biases. The research as a whole found: When several donors were compared, the shared fraction of clonotypes was about 5% for naive CD4, around 4% for naive CD8, 2.3% for memory CD4, and less than 0.45% for memory CD8. Sampling was restricted to blood, and TCR repertoires in tissue are likely to differ from TCR repertoires in blood. Compared with non-shared clonotypes, clonotypes shared by all four sorted-subset donors had higher generation probabilities. Because the study included only a small number of donors, the genetic and exposure-history diversity represented was limited. Rarefaction of sorted-subset datasets indicated incomplete sequencing despite the large sequencing depth. Estimated clonotype richness was generally larger for naive than for memory subsets. Pairwise subsampling indicated that sequencing depth was expected to affect the degree of clonotype sharing among donors.

Using the deep immunoSEQ assay, TCR CDR3 regions were amplified from genomic DNA by multiplex PCR. For each cell subset, the extracted genomic DNA was distributed evenly across all wells of several immunoSEQ 96-well plates, and each plate served as one replicate. For sorted subsets, 200 to 250 ng of genomic DNA, equivalent to roughly 30,000 T cell genomes, went into each replicate PCR. The purified libraries were quantified using a Qubit 3.0 fluorometer, sized with a Bioanalyzer 2100, and then quantified again using the KAPA Library Quantification kit. A separate single-read 150-cycle Illumina NextSeq 550 flow cell was used to sequence each immunoSEQ 96-well plate. From the authors' description of their analysis: The immunoSEQ output contained only junctional sequences without quality scores, so filtering could not match that applied to full-length reads. Sequences were annotated with PyIR, a Python wrapper for IgBLAST v1.9, and V/J genes and CDR3 were assigned using IMGT germline references. Reads were removed for weak V/J assignments (E-value above 1e-6), missing CDR3, stop codons, out-of-frame junctions, or ambiguous translated residues. V3J clonotypes were defined as sequences sharing an identical inferred V gene, J gene, and CDR3 amino acid sequence. To compute the percentage overlap between repertoires, the number of shared unique clonotypes was divided by the size of the smaller repertoire. RTK rarefaction, the Chao1 estimator, and Recon v2.1 estimates of unobserved clonotypes were used to assess repertoire richness. Generation probabilities for all TCRbeta clonotypes obtained by the gDNA method from a handful of donors were computed using OLGA. TCRdb stores this immuneACCESS table with in-frame sequences only. Part of the clones is absent; in the studies checked, under half of the shortfall reflects unresolved V genes, and no reason is known for the rest. For V, J and clone size, that table is used; D and trimming come from the DNA. The sample table contains some 2,500,000 clones; only one count was recorded for 80% to 95% of them. The ten largest clones represent 0.37% of the sample.

The CDR3 runs 15 residues from the cysteine to the phenylalanine. The only DNA kept is the CDR3, 45 bases in frame from the first base. V was cut back by 3 bases and J by 0 bases, leaving a gap of 6 bases between them. Reading the germline V gene (reference sequence) gives CDR1 MNHEY and CDR2 SMNVEV. The donors were healthy, HIV-negative adults who had no recently reported acute infections or vaccinations. Every donor was a Caucasian adult residing in Nashville, Tennessee, USA. CD4+ T cells were enriched through magnetic negative selection, after which naive cells were positively selected on CD45RA and the remaining negative fraction served as the memory subset. After blood collection by leukapheresis, PBMCs were isolated using Ficoll-Histopaque density gradient centrifugation and then cryopreserved in the vapor phase of liquid nitrogen. Purity and quantity of every magnetically sorted T cell population were checked by analytical flow cytometry. Genomic DNA was isolated from every sorted fraction and measured by UV absorbance on a Nanodrop 2000c.

To note about this clone: Its cognate antigen has yet to be identified. Within one base of it there is no much larger clone, and no base qualities were kept. Other DNA sequences in this sample translate to the same CDR3.

The sequencing input was naive CD4+ T cells from PBMCs. This specimen's cell subset or site label, per the study, means: CD45RA+ positively selected. The sequence derives from a man younger than 30 in good health. Some clones in this sample may be carry-over from other donors' samples. Here the chain combines TRBV27 and TRBJ2-6; the D gene is not confidently resolved. At the DNA level, the sequence is TGTGCCAGCAGTTTGGTGGGCTCTGGGGCCAACGTCCTGACTTTC. Translated, this gives CASSLVGSGANVLTF.